Below, one T cell receptor beta chain is given with its context. The antigen it recognizes is unknown. Base qualities are not at hand, and no much larger clone is one base apart. This specimen includes other DNA sequences encoding the same CDR3. The CDR3 starts with the cysteine, ends with the phenylalanine, and has 14 residues. Only CDR3 DNA remains: 42 bases, in frame from the first base. Relative to germline, V is 2 bases shorter and J is 3 bases shorter, with 10 bases between their ends. Looking up the germline V gene yields CDR1 SGDLS and CDR2 YYNGEE. Participants in the prospective study were aged about 18 to 89 years, lived in under 30 United States geographic areas, and enrolled through a virtual design. In the prospective study, participants were assigned to cohorts based on the clinical history participants reported in a screening survey and a study questionnaire. For ImmuneRACE Cohort 3, a participant was defined as recovered based on two consecutive negative NP/OP PCR tests, clearance by a healthcare professional, or resolution of symptoms. Mobile phlebotomists in the prospective study collected whole blood, serum and a nasopharyngeal or oropharyngeal swab from every participant. Over a roughly two-month period, participants in the prospective study had the option of providing additional blood draws and questionnaires. Blood samples from the prospective study were shipped frozen or at room temperature prior to DNA extraction.

TCRbeta CDR3 regions were amplified from genomic DNA by means of the immunoSEQ Assay, a bias-controlled multiplex PCR. The source study handled its data this way. Nucleated cell counts per sample were estimated from amplification of reference gene primers within the assay. Sequence reads were collapsed and filtered to measure the absolute abundance of every unique TCRbeta CDR3 rearrangement. For each sample, productive Simpson clonality was calculated by taking the square root of Simpson's diversity index across productive rearrangements. TCRdb limited this immuneACCESS table to in-frame rearrangements with V and J called. A share of clones is missing; checked studies link under half to unresolved V genes, and the rest is unexplained. That table supplies the V and J calls and clone size; D and trimming were determined from the DNA. The table for this sample lists 490,000 or so clones; over 75% of them were counted only once. The ten largest clones take up less than 2% of the sample.

The data originate from a study of blood T cell repertoires in COVID-19 (dated by TCRdb to 2018 to 2020). Background for the entire study: Samples covering the acute and convalescent phases of COVID-19 were provided by collaborators in the United States, Italy and Spain. The material from the prospective study consisted of cDNA or gDNA derived from T cells, B-cell-depleted T cells, or PBMCs. Deeply sampled blood TCRbeta repertoires from subjects exposed to, actively infected with, or recovered from COVID-19 were included in the dataset. The repertoires were made available in a free public database intended to serve as a resource for research on the immune response to SARS-CoV-2. The samples were drawn from the first 160 participants of the ongoing ImmuneRACE study and from 1,200 or so subjects provided by 6 global collaborators. Sample metadata almost always included a de-identified subject ID, COVID-19 status, age in years and sex. Where available, HLA class I and class II types were obtained from metadata supplied by the sample provider rather than from assay-based typing. Paper-wide results and their limitations: Clinical and demographic metadata were provided uncurated, with the amount varying by source and participant.

The specimen was PBMCs or T cells enriched from blood (not recorded which). Recombination joined TRBV9 with TRBJ2-3, with TRBD2 tentatively as D gene (6 bases match). The TCR comes from a woman aged 40 to 55 who had recovered from COVID-19. Here the CDR3 is given as CASSVSGATDTQYF. The DNA reads as follows: TGTGCCAGCAGCGTTAGCGGAGCGACAGATACGCAGTATTTT. Beyond the CDR3, the reference TRBV9 and TRBJ2-3 genes provide the residues; the full variable domain reads: DSGVTQTPKHLITATGQRVTLRCSPRSGDLSVYWYQQSLDQGLQFLIQYYNGEERAKGNILERFSAQQFPDLHSELNLSSLELGDSALYFCASSVSGATDTQYFGPGTRLTVL.